One and the same sample provided the 25 T cell receptor beta chains below, sequenced in a study of CD8 T cells in Susac syndrome. Random hexamers were used to reverse transcribe about 0.5 to 1 ug of RNA. TCRdb passed the immunoSEQ multiplex PCR reads through MiXCR, listing each CDR3 protein once. Here the sample spans about 400,000 distinct CDR3 sequences, around 85% being singletons. Sequences were obtained from CD8+ T cells from PBMCs. The receptors shown here come from a human donor with multiple sclerosis.

V usage is TRBV9 and J usage is TRBJ2-1; D assignment may be TRBD1 or TRBD2 (6 bases each). Germline assignment: CDR1 SGDLS and CDR2 YYNGEE. V lost 3 bases to trimming and J lost 6 bases, with 22 bases between them. This CDR3 has 17 amino acids. This chain's CDR3 is CASSALGGTTKSNEQFF. CDR3 DNA: TGTGCCAGCAGCGCACTAGGGGGGACAACTAAGTCCAATGAGCAGTTCTTC.

The chain couples TRBV6-1 to TRBJ1-2; TRBD1 is a possible D gene (5 bases). Trimming removed 11 bases from V and 8 bases from J, with 15 bases in between. Germline loops: CDR1 MNHNS, CDR2 SASEGT. This CDR3 has 11 amino acids. The DNA of the CDR3 is TGTGCCTCGGGGCTAGCGGACGGCTACACCTTC. Translated, it gives CASGLADGYTF.

V usage is TRBV11-2 and J usage is TRBJ2-3; 9 bases are a match to TRBD1. The CDR3 contains 16 residues. Germline CDR1 and CDR2: SGHAT and FQNNGV. The junction had 6 bases not matched to a gene; V was cut back by 1 base and J by 4 bases. The CDR3 spells CASSLGPTGGPDTQYF. The DNA of the CDR3 is TGTGCCAGCAGCTTAGGCCCGACAGGGGGACCAGATACGCAGTATTTT.

The V call is TRBV27, the J call TRBJ1-5; the D gene is possibly TRBD1 (5 bases). The CDR3 is made up of 14 amino acids. CDR1 is MNHEY, CDR2 SMNVEV, per germline (reference sequence). The V end lost 2 bases, the J end lost 6 bases, and 11 bases lay between the germline ends. This CDR3 reads CASSLGHSSQPQHF. The CDR3 DNA follows: TGTGCCAGCAGTTTAGGACATTCAAGTCAGCCCCAGCATTTT.

The chain combines TRBV6-5 with TRBJ2-1, with 8 bases aligning to TRBD1. The V gene's germline CDR1 is MNHEY and CDR2 SVGAGI. The junction had 11 bases not matched to a gene; V was cut back by 6 bases and J by 7 bases. CDR3 length: 15 amino acids. The CDR3 spells CASSPRTGLRNEQFF. As DNA, the CDR3 is TGTGCCAGCAGCCCCAGGACAGGGTTAAGGAATGAGCAGTTCTTC.

The chain recombines TRBV5-1 with TRBJ1-2; no clear D gene. Trimming removed 0 bases at V and 3 bases at J, with 6 bases between. Germline lookup yields CDR1 SGHRS and CDR2 YFSETQ. This CDR3 spans 13 amino acids. The CDR3 DNA follows: TGCGCCAGCAGCTTGGAGGATTACTATGGCTACACCTTC. Protein product: CASSLEDYYGYTF.

This chain links TRBV7-3 with TRBJ2-1; D assignment may be TRBD1 or TRBD2 (6 bases each). V dropped 2 bases and J dropped 7 bases, with 9 bases sitting between them. Germline CDR1 reads SGHTA; CDR2 reads FQGTGA. The length of the CDR3 is 13 residues. The CDR3 sequence is CASSLPGANEQFF. In nucleotides, the CDR3 is TGTGCCAGCAGCTTACCGGGGGCGAATGAGCAGTTCTTC. Full variable domain (outside the CDR3, taken from reference TRBV7-3 and TRBJ2-1): GAGVSQTPSNKVTEKGKYVELRCDPISGHTALYWYRQSLGQGPEFLIYFQGTGAADDSGLPNDRFFAVRPEGSVSTLKIQRTERGDSAVYLCASSLPGANEQFFGPGTRLTVL.

The chain links TRBV27 to TRBJ2-3; the match to TRBD2 covers 16 bases. V trimming: 4 bases; J trimming: 4 bases; junction bases outside the gene matches: 8. Germline V gene data show CDR1 as MNHEY and CDR2 as SMNVEV (reference sequence). The CDR3 spans 18 residues. The DNA of the CDR3 is TGTGCCAGCAGTTCCCGGGGACTAGCGGGAGGGGAGGCAGATACGCAGTATTTT. This encodes CASSSRGLAGGEADTQYF.

V and J are TRBV4-1 and TRBJ1-1; D may be TRBD1 (6 bases). The length of the CDR3 is 15 residues. The V end was cut by 0 bases, the J end by 4 bases, with 12 bases between. Germline values: CDR1 MGHRA, CDR2 YSYEKL. The CDR3 sequence: CASSQERGGPTEAFF. Written as DNA, the CDR3 is TGCGCCAGCAGCCAAGAGAGGGGGGGCCCCACTGAAGCTTTCTTT.

The sample holds a few counts of this clonotype. The V gene is TRBV19, the J gene TRBJ2-5, with D unclear. Germline V lookup: CDR1 LNHDA, CDR2 SQIVND (reference sequence). The CDR3 has 13 residues. The V gene lost 5 bases and the J gene lost 1 base, with 8 bases spanning the gap. CDR3: CASSLTIQETQYF. CDR3 in DNA: TGTGCCAGTAGTTTGACAATCCAAGAGACCCAGTACTTC. Variable domain in full (rest from reference TRBV19 and TRBJ2-5): DGGITQSPKYLFRKEGQNVTLSCEQNLNHDAMYWYRQDPGQGLRLIYYSQIVNDFQKGDIAEGYSVSREKKESFPLTVTSAQKNPTAFYLCASSLTIQETQYFGPGTRLLVL.

The genes are TRBV7-9 and TRBJ2-5, with D perhaps matching TRBD2 (7 bases). The CDR3 length is 16 residues. The V end lost 5 bases, the J end lost 5 bases, and 21 bases lay between the germline ends. Germline-derived CDR1 and CDR2 are SEHNR and FQNEAQ (reference sequence). Here the CDR3 DNA reads TGTGCCAGCAGCGGCATTATGAGGGGGGGCCGTGAGACCCAGTACTTC. It translates to CASSGIMRGGRETQYF.

The chain uses TRBV5-1 and TRBJ1-4; 8 nucleotides match TRBD1. Germline CDR1 and CDR2: SGHRS and YFSETQ. This CDR3 region has 16 residues. Trimming removed 5 bases from V and 6 bases from J; junction bases left unmatched: 12. In DNA, the CDR3 is TGCGCCAGCAGTCGGTATGGGCAGGGGGCCGATGAAAAACTGTTTTTT. This translates into CASSRYGQGADEKLFF.

The chain employs TRBV27 and TRBJ1-2; D gene unclear. CDR3 length: 14 residues. With 1 base removed from V and 5 bases from J, the gap between germline ends came to 11 bases. CDR1 is MNHEY and CDR2 is SMNVEV in the germline V gene (reference sequence). The chain's CDR3 is CASSLLPETYGYTF. As DNA, the CDR3 is TGTGCCAGCAGTTTATTGCCGGAGACTTATGGCTACACCTTC.

The chain combines TRBV29-1 with TRBJ2-1; 11 positions agree with TRBD2. The CDR3 spans 15 residues. Germline V gene data show CDR1 as SQVTM and CDR2 as ANQGSEA. V lost 1 base and J lost 4; bases outside the gene matches: 3. CDR3 in amino acids: CSVEVGLAGYNEQFF. CDR3 sequence (DNA): TGCAGCGTTGAAGTCGGACTAGCGGGTTACAATGAGCAGTTCTTC.

The chain has TRBV19 and TRBJ2-7, with D perhaps TRBD1 (5 bases). Trimming took 4 bases from V and 6 from J, leaving 13 bases between them. Germline values: CDR1 LNHDA, CDR2 SQIVND (reference sequence). This CDR3 is built from 13 residues. The CDR3 here is CASSSSRVSEQYF. The CDR3 DNA reads TGTGCCAGTAGTAGTTCCAGGGTAAGCGAGCAGTACTTC.

The genes are TRBV6-1 and TRBJ2-1; D not certain. With 2 bases removed from V and 3 bases from J, the gap between germline ends came to 11 bases. Germline assignment: CDR1 MNHNS and CDR2 SASEGT. The CDR3 length is 15 residues. The CDR3 bases are TGTGCCAGCAGTGAATGGGCAGGTCTCTACAATGAGCAGTTCTTC. Encoded protein: CASSEWAGLYNEQFF.

V and J are TRBV5-1 and TRBJ1-1; no firm D call. The ends were cut back, 5 bases at V and 0 bases at J, with 14 bases in the middle. The CDR3 sequence is 15 residues long. Looked up from germline, CDR1 is SGHRS and CDR2 is YFSETQ. This chain's CDR3 is CASRGKEVVNTEAFF. For the CDR3, the DNA is TGCGCCAGCAGGGGTAAGGAGGTGGTGAACACTGAAGCTTTCTTT.

The chain recombines TRBV10-3 with TRBJ1-1; the match to TRBD1 covers 9 bases. J was trimmed by 4 bases and V by 6 bases; bases with no gene match: 6. Germline CDR1 ENHRY, CDR2 SYGVKD. The CDR3 extends over 14 amino acids. The CDR3 sequence is CAIRPMTGGTEAFF. The CDR3 DNA reads TGTGCCATCAGACCGATGACAGGGGGCACTGAAGCTTTCTTT.

The V gene is TRBV20-1, the J gene TRBJ1-2; maybe TRBD1 (5 bases). The CDR3 totals 15 residues. Germline CDR1 DFQATT, CDR2 SNEGSKA (reference sequence). Trimming stripped 5 bases from V and 0 bases from J, with 16 bases between. CDR3 DNA: TGCAGTGCTCAAGACCGCAGGGCACCTAACTATGGCTACACCTTC. Its translation is CSAQDRRAPNYGYTF.

The V gene is TRBV28, the J gene TRBJ2-7, with 7 positions matching TRBD2. Unmatched junction bases numbered 12, after V lost 7 bases and J lost 3 bases. The V gene's germline CDR1 is MDHEN and CDR2 SYDVKM. This CDR3 is built from 15 residues. CDR3 in amino acids: CASTLPKLADYEQYF. DNA for the CDR3: TGTGCCAGCACCCTCCCTAAGCTAGCGGACTACGAGCAGTACTTC.

This clonotype came up a few times. This chain joins TRBV5-4 and TRBJ2-7; D gene ambiguous. Looked up from germline, CDR1 is SGHNT and CDR2 is YYREEE (reference sequence). The CDR3 contains 12 residues. Trimming pared 0 bases from V and 6 bases from J, leaving 7 bases between. The CDR3 loop reads CASSLGSSEQYF. In DNA, the CDR3 is TGTGCCAGCAGCTTGGGGAGCTCCGAGCAGTACTTC.

The CDR3 protein is CASSYGPPGTTEAFF. The DNA of the CDR3 is TGTGCCAGCAGCTACGGACCGCCCGGGACAACTGAAGCTTTCTTT. The J gene is TRBJ1-1, the V gene TRBV7-8; TRBD1 might be the D (6 bases). Trimming removed 4 bases from V and 5 bases from J, with 17 bases in between. This CDR3 region has 15 residues. Germline loops: CDR1 SGHVS, CDR2 FQNEAQ.

The CDR3 region is CASSSTESEDTQYF. The CDR3 DNA reads TGTGCCAGCAGCTCCACCGAGTCAGAAGATACGCAGTATTTT. This chain joins TRBV7-9 and TRBJ2-3; D not resolved. The CDR3 spans 14 residues. Trimming removed 4 bases from V and 5 bases from J, with 13 bases in between. The germline V gene encodes CDR1 SEHNR and CDR2 FQNEAQ (reference sequence).

The chain employs TRBV7-9 and TRBJ2-2; D is possibly TRBD1 (6 bases). Germline values: CDR1 SEHNR, CDR2 FQNEAQ (reference sequence). This CDR3 has 17 amino acids. V lost 2 bases, J lost 3 bases, and 16 bases lay in between. CDR3 in amino acids: CASSLNRNRADTGELFF. The CDR3 DNA is TGTGCCAGCAGCTTAAACCGAAACAGGGCGGACACCGGGGAGCTGTTTTTT.

This chain uses TRBV30 with TRBJ1-2, with a possible D match to TRBD1 (6 bases). Germline V CDR1 and CDR2: GTSNPN, SVGIG (reference sequence). V lost 3 bases, J lost 3 bases, and 23 bases lay in between. CDR3 length: 17 residues. The CDR3 here is CAWSLGTTNQRYYGYTF. CDR3 coding DNA: TGTGCCTGGAGCCTCGGGACAACGAACCAGAGATACTATGGCTACACCTTC.